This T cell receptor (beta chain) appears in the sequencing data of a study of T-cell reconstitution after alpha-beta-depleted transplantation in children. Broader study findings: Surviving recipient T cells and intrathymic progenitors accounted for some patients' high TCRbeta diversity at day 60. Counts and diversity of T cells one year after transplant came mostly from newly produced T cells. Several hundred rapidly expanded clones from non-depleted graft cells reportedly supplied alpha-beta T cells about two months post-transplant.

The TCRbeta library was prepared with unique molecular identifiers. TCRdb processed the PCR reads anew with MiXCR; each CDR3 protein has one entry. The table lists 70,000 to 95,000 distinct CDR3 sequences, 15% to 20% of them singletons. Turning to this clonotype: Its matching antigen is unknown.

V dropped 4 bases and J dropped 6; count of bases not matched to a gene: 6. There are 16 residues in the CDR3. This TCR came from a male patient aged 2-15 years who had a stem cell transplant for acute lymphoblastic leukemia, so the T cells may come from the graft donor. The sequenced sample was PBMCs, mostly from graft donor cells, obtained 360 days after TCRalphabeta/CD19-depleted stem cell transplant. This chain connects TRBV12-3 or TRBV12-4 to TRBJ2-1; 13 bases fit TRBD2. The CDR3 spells CASSSLRTSGSNEQFF. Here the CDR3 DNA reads TGTGCCAGCAGTTCCCTGAGGACTAGCGGGAGCAATGAGCAGTTCTTC.